This T cell receptor beta chain was obtained from a study of blood T cells in healthy people across ages. Notes on the study in general: Unsorted PBMCs ruled out conclusive naive versus antigen-experienced comparison.

A J-beta primer mix and a sample-barcoded 5' primer were used in a second PCR of about 7 to 12 cycles. Every sample produced at least 3 million CDR3-containing paired-end reads. TCRdb passed the 5' RACE reads through MiXCR, listing each CDR3 protein once. This sample carries fewer than 650,000 distinct CDR3 sequences, around 27% of them seen once, and the ten largest clones take over 3.5%. In germline, CDR1 is ENHRY, CDR2 SYGVKD. CDR3 length equals 17 residues. Trimming removed 4 bases at V and 0 bases at J, with 19 bases between. As for this clonotype: The antigen remains unidentified.

This sample was shared with a second study, whose subject was T cells of mothers and their children.

The material sequenced was blood. The gene calls are TRBV10-3 and TRBJ2-7; D remains ambiguous. This TCR was sampled from a boy younger than 10 in good health. CDR3 sequence (DNA): TGTGCCATCAGTGGGGCCCTTTTTCTAGACCTCTCCTACGAGCAGTACTTC. It translates to CAISGALFLDLSYEQYF.